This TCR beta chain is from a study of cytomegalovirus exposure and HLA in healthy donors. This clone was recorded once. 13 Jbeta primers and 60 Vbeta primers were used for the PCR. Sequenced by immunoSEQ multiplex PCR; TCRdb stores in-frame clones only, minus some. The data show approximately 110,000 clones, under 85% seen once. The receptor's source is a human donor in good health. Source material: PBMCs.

The CDR3 DNA reads TGTGCTAGTGGACGGGGACAGGGGAGCAATCAGCCCCAGCATTTT. Encoded protein: CASGRGQGSNQPQHF. The rearrangement uses TRBV12-5 and TRBJ1-5, with 10 nucleotides matching TRBD1. Looked up from germline, CDR1 is LGHNT and CDR2 is FRNRAP. J was trimmed by 1 base and V by 6 bases; bases with no gene match: 3. The CDR3 has 15 amino acids.